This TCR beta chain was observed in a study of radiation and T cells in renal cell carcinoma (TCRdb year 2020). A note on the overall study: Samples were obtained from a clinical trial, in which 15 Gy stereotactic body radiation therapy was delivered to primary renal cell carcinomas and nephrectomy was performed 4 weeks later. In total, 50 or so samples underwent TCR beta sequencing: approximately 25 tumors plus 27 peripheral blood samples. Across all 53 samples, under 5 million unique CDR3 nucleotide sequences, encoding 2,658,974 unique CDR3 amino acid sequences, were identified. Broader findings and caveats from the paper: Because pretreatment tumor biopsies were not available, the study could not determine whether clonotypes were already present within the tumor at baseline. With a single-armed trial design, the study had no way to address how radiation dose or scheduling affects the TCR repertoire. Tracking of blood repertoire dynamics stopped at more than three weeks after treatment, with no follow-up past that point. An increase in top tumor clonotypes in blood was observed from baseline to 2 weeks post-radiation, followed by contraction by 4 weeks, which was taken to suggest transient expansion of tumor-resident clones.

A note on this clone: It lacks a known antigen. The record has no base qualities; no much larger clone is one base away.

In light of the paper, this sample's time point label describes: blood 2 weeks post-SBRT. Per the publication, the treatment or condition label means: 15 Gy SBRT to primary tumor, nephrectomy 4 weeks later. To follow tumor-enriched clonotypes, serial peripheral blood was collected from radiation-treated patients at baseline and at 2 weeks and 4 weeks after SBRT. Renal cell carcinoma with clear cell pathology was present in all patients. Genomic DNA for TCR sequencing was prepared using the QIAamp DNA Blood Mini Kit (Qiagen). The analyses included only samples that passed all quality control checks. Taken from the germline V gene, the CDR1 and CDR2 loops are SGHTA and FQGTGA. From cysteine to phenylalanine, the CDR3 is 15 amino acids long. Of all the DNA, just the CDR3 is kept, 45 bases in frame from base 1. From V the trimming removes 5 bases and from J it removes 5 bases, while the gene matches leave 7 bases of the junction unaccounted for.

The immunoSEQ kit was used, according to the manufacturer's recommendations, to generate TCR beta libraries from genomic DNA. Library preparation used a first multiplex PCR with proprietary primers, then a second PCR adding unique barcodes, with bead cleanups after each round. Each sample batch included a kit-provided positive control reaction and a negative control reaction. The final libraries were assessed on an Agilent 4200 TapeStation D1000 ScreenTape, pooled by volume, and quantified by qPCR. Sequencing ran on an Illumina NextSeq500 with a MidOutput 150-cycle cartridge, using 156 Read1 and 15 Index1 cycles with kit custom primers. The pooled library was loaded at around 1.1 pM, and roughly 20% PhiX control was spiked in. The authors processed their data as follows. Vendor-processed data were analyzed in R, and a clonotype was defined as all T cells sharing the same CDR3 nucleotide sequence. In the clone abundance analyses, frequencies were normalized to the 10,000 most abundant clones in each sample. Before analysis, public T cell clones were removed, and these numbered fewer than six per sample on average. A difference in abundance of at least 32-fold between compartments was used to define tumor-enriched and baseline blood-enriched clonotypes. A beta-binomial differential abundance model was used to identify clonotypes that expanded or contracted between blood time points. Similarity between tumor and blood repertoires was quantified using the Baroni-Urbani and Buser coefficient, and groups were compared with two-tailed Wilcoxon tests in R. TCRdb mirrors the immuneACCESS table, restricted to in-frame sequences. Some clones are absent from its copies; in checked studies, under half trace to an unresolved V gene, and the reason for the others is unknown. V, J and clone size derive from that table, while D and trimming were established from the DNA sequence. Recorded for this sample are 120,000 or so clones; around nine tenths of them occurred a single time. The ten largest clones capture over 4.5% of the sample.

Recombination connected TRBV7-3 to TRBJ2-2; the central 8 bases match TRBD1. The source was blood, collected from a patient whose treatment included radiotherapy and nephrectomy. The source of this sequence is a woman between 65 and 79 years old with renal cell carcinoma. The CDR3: CASSPINRGTGELFF. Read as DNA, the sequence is TGTGCCAGCAGCCCCATAAACAGGGGGACCGGGGAGCTGTTTTTT.